The clone carrying this T cell receptor (beta chain) showed up just once. The data belong to a study of shared clonotypes between healthy human individuals. The table came from immunoSEQ multiplex PCR; TCRdb's copy has only in-frame clones and leaves some out. This repertoire shows approximately 1,500,000 clones, 98% found once; its top ten account for approximately 0.45%. This CDR3 is built from 13 residues. With 6 bases clipped from V and 5 bases from J, the junction kept 2 bases outside the gene matches. The germline V gene encodes CDR1 MNHEY and CDR2 SVGAGI. The rearrangement links TRBV6-5 to TRBJ2-5; TRBD2 matches 11 bases. This receptor was identified in a young man in good health. Sequencing was done on a sample of naive CD4+ T cells sorted from blood. Subset indicated: CD45RA+ positively selected. The CDR3 loop reads CASRLAGEETQYF. CDR3 DNA: TGTGCCAGCAGACTAGCGGGAGAGGAGACCCAGTACTTC.